What follows are 19 T cell receptor beta chains derived from one specimen sequenced in a study of CD8+ T cells in alopecia areata. As the sequencing template, cDNA was produced by extracting RNA and reverse transcribing it. Using immunoSEQ multiplex PCR, the repertoire was profiled, and TCRdb retains in-frame clones only, with some absent. This sample yields fewer than 110,000 clones, of which less than 90% are seen a single time; around a quarter belongs to the top ten. The treatment here: oral pan-JAK inhibitor, 5-10 mg twice daily. Specimen: CD8+ T cells sorted from blood, collected at week 24, from a patient treated with tofacitinib. These receptors all come from a human donor with alopecia areata.

CDR3 sequence reads: CASSTGQIEAFF. Here the CDR3 DNA reads TGTGCCAGTAGTACCGGACAGATTGAAGCTTTCTTT. The rearrangement joins TRBV19 to TRBJ1-1; D might be TRBD1 (6 bases). The CDR3 has 12 residues. Trimming stripped 4 bases from V and 7 bases from J, with 10 bases between. The V gene's germline CDR1 is LNHDA and CDR2 SQIVND (reference sequence).

The chain couples TRBV7-9 to TRBJ2-7; D not resolved. Germline V gives CDR1 SEHNR, CDR2 FQNEAQ (reference sequence). The V and J ends lost 5 bases and 4 bases respectively, with 12 bases between them. CDR3 size: 13 residues. In DNA, the CDR3 is TGTGCCAGCAGCCCGACGGCCGGGTACGAGCAGTACTTC. Protein sequence: CASSPTAGYEQYF. Supplemented by reference TRBV7-9 and TRBJ2-7, the full variable domain reads DTGVSQNPRHKITKRGQNVTFRCDPISEHNRLYWYRQTLGQGPEFLTYFQNEAQLEKSRLLSDRFSAERPKGSFSTLEIQRTEQGDSAMYLCASSPTAGYEQYFGPGTRLTVT.

This chain joins TRBV7-9 and TRBJ2-2; D is ambiguous. CDR1 is SEHNR, CDR2 FQNEAQ, per germline (reference sequence). Trimming left V 3 bases short and J 8 bases short, with 4 bases between. This CDR3 comprises 11 residues. In DNA form, the CDR3 reads TGTGCCAGCAGCTTTGAAGGGGAGCTGTTTTTT. Protein: CASSFEGELFF.

This chain connects TRBV6-5 to TRBJ2-3; 10 bases agree with TRBD2. Unmatched junction bases numbered 4, after V lost 3 bases and J lost 1 base. There are 16 residues in the CDR3. Germline loops: CDR1 MNHEY, CDR2 SVGAGI. CDR3 protein: CASSYGLAGGTDTQYF. The DNA of the CDR3 is TGTGCCAGCAGTTATGGGCTAGCGGGGGGCACAGATACGCAGTATTTT.

The chain is built from TRBV29-1 and TRBJ2-7, with D possibly matching TRBD1 (7 bases). The V end lost 3 bases, the J end lost 1 base, and 10 bases lay between the germline ends. Germline loops: CDR1 SQVTM, CDR2 ANQGSEA. This CDR3 spans 13 amino acids. The CDR3 here is CSVEGGQSYEQYF. The CDR3 DNA sequence: TGCAGCGTTGAGGGGGGACAGTCCTACGAGCAGTACTTC.

The chain combines TRBV4-1 with TRBJ1-1; D is perhaps TRBD1 (5 bases). Per the germline V gene, CDR1 is MGHRA and CDR2 is YSYEKL. V lost 1 base to trimming and J lost 7 bases, with 16 bases between them. The CDR3 has 15 residues. The CDR3 loop is CASSQVNPGDSEAFF. CDR3 bases: TGCGCCAGCAGCCAAGTTAATCCTGGAGACAGTGAAGCTTTCTTT.

The genes are TRBV19 and TRBJ2-3, with a weak D call TRBD2 (6 bases). The CDR3 has 16 amino acids. Per the germline V gene, CDR1 is LNHDA and CDR2 is SQIVND (reference sequence). The germline V and J ends were trimmed by 6 bases and 3 bases, with 19 bases remaining between them. Here the CDR3 reads CASSQALGGRTDTQYF. The CDR3 DNA reads as TGTGCCAGTAGCCAAGCACTAGGAGGGAGGACAGATACGCAGTATTTT.

The chain employs TRBV7-9 and TRBJ2-1; D unresolved. The germline CDR1 and CDR2 sequences are SEHNR and FQNEAQ (reference sequence). The ends were cut back, 5 bases at V and 4 bases at J, with 15 bases in the middle. CDR3 length: 15 amino acids. This chain's CDR3 is CASSPPEILYNEQFF. CDR3 in DNA: TGTGCCAGCAGCCCCCCTGAGATTCTTTACAATGAGCAGTTCTTC.

The V call is TRBV29-1, the J call TRBJ2-7; tentatively, D is TRBD1 (5 bases). V was trimmed by 7 bases and J by 3 bases, leaving 16 bases between them. Germline-derived CDR1 and CDR2 are SQVTM and ANQGSEA. The CDR3 runs to 13 residues. For the CDR3, the DNA is TGCAGCGCCCAGGGTGCCCTTCTCTACGAGCAGTACTTC. Its translation is CSAQGALLYEQYF.

The chain has TRBV4-3 and TRBJ2-3; 9 bases are shared with TRBD2. Germline assignment: CDR1 LGHNA and CDR2 YSLEER. The CDR3 length is 16 residues. Trimming took 4 bases from V and 6 from J; bases not matched to a gene: 11. The CDR3 loop is CASSPHGAGGADTQYF. For the CDR3, the DNA is TGCGCCAGCAGCCCCCACGGCGCGGGGGGGGCGGATACGCAGTATTTT.

The chain links TRBV2 to TRBJ2-3; 7 bases are shared with TRBD2. The ends lost 8 bases at V and 0 bases at J; junction bases unmatched: 11. Germline lookup yields CDR1 SNHLY and CDR2 FYNNEI. This CDR3 has 16 amino acids. The CDR3 DNA follows: TGTGCCAGCTTTAGAACCCGGGGGGTGAGCACAGATACGCAGTATTTT. It yields the protein CASFRTRGVSTDTQYF.

The rearrangement links TRBV27 to TRBJ2-7; TRBD1 matches at 9 bases. This CDR3 region has 15 residues. With 4 bases clipped from V and 9 bases from J, the junction kept 13 bases outside the gene matches. In germline, CDR1 is MNHEY, CDR2 SMNVEV (reference sequence). The CDR3 loop reads CASSSPGQGDRGQYF. In DNA form, the CDR3 reads TGTGCCAGCAGTTCCCCGGGACAGGGCGATCGGGGGCAGTACTTC.

Written as DNA, the CDR3 is TGTGCCAGCAGCTTAGCTCGGTTTAAGGAAGAGACCCAGTACTTC. Translation: CASSLARFKEETQYF. The chain combines TRBV7-2 with TRBJ2-5; D remains unclear. Per the germline V gene, CDR1 is SGHTA and CDR2 is FQGNSA. Deletions cut 0 bases from V and 3 bases from J, with 11 bases between. CDR3 length equals 15 residues. Drawing the rest from reference TRBV7-2 and TRBJ2-5, the complete variable domain is GAGVSQSPSNKVTEKGKDVELRCDPISGHTALYWYRQSLGQGLEFLIYFQGNSAPDKSGLPSDRFSAERTGGSVSTLTIQRTQQEDSAVYLCASSLARFKEETQYFGPGTRLLVL.

V usage is TRBV4-1 and J usage is TRBJ2-7, with 8 nucleotides matching TRBD1. Germline assignment: CDR1 MGHRA and CDR2 YSYEKL. The CDR3 has 15 residues. J gave up 5 bases and V 0 bases, and 6 bases lay outside the gene matches. CDR3 sequence reads: CASSQDWTGYNEQYF. CDR3 sequence (DNA): TGCGCCAGCAGCCAAGATTGGACAGGGTATAACGAGCAGTACTTC.

This chain connects TRBV4-3 to TRBJ2-7; D gene unclear. The CDR3 has 15 amino acids. Trimming stripped 3 bases from V and 4 bases from J, with 16 bases between. Germline V gene data show CDR1 as LGHNA and CDR2 as YSLEER. CDR3 in amino acids: CASSHFKAPEYEQYF. CDR3 DNA sequence: TGCGCCAGCAGCCACTTTAAGGCTCCCGAGTACGAGCAGTACTTC.

The J gene is TRBJ2-2, the V gene TRBV19; 9 bases map to TRBD1. The CDR3 has 15 residues. Germline CDR1 LNHDA, CDR2 SQIVND (reference sequence). Trimming removed 5 bases from V and 4 bases from J; junction bases left unmatched: 5. DNA for the CDR3: TGTGCCAGTAGTTTGGGGACAGGGAGCACCGGGGAGCTGTTTTTT. Amino acids: CASSLGTGSTGELFF.

This clone occurred once. This chain joins TRBV5-1 and TRBJ2-7; 11 bases are shared with TRBD2. CDR3 length: 18 amino acids. With 0 bases clipped from V and 6 bases from J, the junction kept 14 bases outside the gene matches. Germline V gene sequence: CDR1 SGHRS, CDR2 YFSETQ. The CDR3 spells CASSLALAGGPIQSEQYF. Here the CDR3 DNA reads TGCGCCAGCAGCTTGGCCTTAGCGGGGGGGCCGATTCAAAGCGAGCAGTACTTC.

The chain carries TRBV7-2 and TRBJ2-7; D is unclear. Between the trimmed V and J ends, which lost 0 bases and 2 bases, there was a span of 5 bases. The CDR3 contains 13 residues. Germline CDR1 and CDR2: SGHTA and FQGNSA. The DNA of the CDR3 is TGTGCCAGCAGCTTAGCAGATACCTACGAGCAGTACTTC. Translation gives CASSLADTYEQYF.

The chain couples TRBV19 to TRBJ1-1, with D tentatively TRBD1 (5 bases). The germline gives CDR1 LNHDA, CDR2 SQIVND (reference sequence). V shed 0 bases and J shed 4 bases, with 12 bases lying between them. CDR3 length equals 15 residues. DNA for the CDR3: TGTGCCAGTAGTATAGAGCGGGGACTGGGCACTGAAGCTTTCTTT. Translating gives CASSIERGLGTEAFF.